This T cell receptor beta chain comes out of a study of regulatory T cells in long-lasting Graves disease. Study findings and constraints: Favored usage of TRBV28, TRBJ1-2 and TRBJ2-5 was recorded in persistent disease.

Arm-PCR with iRepertoire HTBI primers amplified the CDR3 regions for these TCR beta libraries. Authors' data handling: Sample data revealed fewer than 70 TRBV and 14 TRBJ segments. From the multiplex PCR reads, TCRdb called clonotypes with MiXCR, one entry per CDR3 protein. TCRdb's processing, not the authors' own work, is the source of the V and J calls. Among approximately 300,000 distinct CDR3 sequences listed, over 15% were seen once. Time point defined: newly diagnosed GD, antithyroid drugs for less than 3 months. The authors made the TCR library using RNA they extracted from PBMCs. This clonotype was found a few times. The antigen is undetermined. Per the germline V gene, CDR1 is MNHGY and CDR2 is SVAAGI. The V gene lost 3 bases and the J gene lost 5 bases, with 14 bases spanning the gap. This CDR3 has 15 amino acids.

The genes are TRBV6-9 and TRBJ1-5; tentative D call: TRBD1 (5 bases). Source: peripheral blood mononuclear cells (PBMCs), taken at new diagnosis, from a patient treated with antithyroid drugs. This TCR came from a female donor with Graves disease. In DNA form, the CDR3 reads TGTGCCAGCAGTTACTCACCGGGGGGTGATCAGCCCCAGCATTTT. Its translation is CASSYSPGGDQPQHF.